This entry is about one T cell receptor beta chain. The antigen is undetermined. The CDR3 loop spans 14 amino acids. Germline CDR1 MNHEY, CDR2 SMNVEV (reference sequence). The V and J ends lost 5 bases and 7 bases respectively, with 15 bases between them. Measured with immunoSEQ multiplex PCR; TCRdb has only the in-frame clones, and not every one. This sample has about 110,000 clones; roughly 88% occur once, and the top ten carry under 8.5%. The sample comes from a study of T cell responses to AZD1222 COVID-19 vaccine. Study-level points and caveats: Clonal diversity was possibly underestimated, and the donors were mostly white British, with more females. Nearly half of the spike-specific TCRs reportedly recognize variant regions that carry no mutations.

The TCR originated in an adult who received the AZD1222 COVID-19 vaccine. This specimen consisted of peripheral blood, obtained 28 days after the second AZD1222 dose. The V call is TRBV27, the J call TRBJ1-5, with TRBD1 as a possible D gene (5 bases). CDR3 sequence reads: CASSPGATGQPQHF. The CDR3 coding sequence is TGTGCCAGCAGTCCCGGGGCGACGGGGCAGCCCCAGCATTTT.